These 27 T cell receptor beta chains originate from one sample sequenced in a study of graft-versus-host responses after intestinal transplantation. The table came from immunoSEQ multiplex PCR; TCRdb's copy has only in-frame clones and leaves some out. The profile covers 84,000 or so clones, with roughly 93% appearing a single time and 1% to 1.4% taken by the ten largest. These receptors' antigens are unknown. The sample consisted of unstimulated CD8+ T cells sorted from spleen or lymph node cells, taken before transplant. Receptors were obtained from a human donor who was the organ donor for an intestinal transplant.

The sample holds one count of this clone. The V and J genes are TRBV7-8 and TRBJ2-5; D perhaps matches TRBD1 (6 bases). The CDR3 is 15 amino acids. Germline-derived CDR1 and CDR2 are SGHVS and FQNEAQ. V lost 5 bases and J lost 4, with 17 bases in between. The CDR3 loop reads CASSVPGHPRETQYF. The DNA of the CDR3 is TGTGCCAGCAGCGTCCCGGGACACCCACGAGAGACCCAGTACTTC.

V gene TRBV28 combines with J gene TRBJ1-5; D not certain. Trimming took 5 bases from V and 2 from J, leaving 13 bases between them. Germline CDR1 and CDR2: MDHEN and SYDVKM. The CDR3 runs 15 residues. The CDR3 sequence: CASSALVEGNQPQHF. The CDR3 region has the DNA TGTGCCAGCAGTGCGTTAGTGGAGGGCAATCAGCCCCAGCATTTT.

The CDR3 sequence is CASSPTTSGGVPPTDTQYF. The CDR3 nucleotides are TGTGCCAGCAGTCCCACGACTAGCGGGGGGGTTCCCCCCACAGATACGCAGTATTTT. This sequence joins TRBV13 and TRBJ2-3; 14 positions agree with TRBD2. V was clipped by 6 bases and J by 2 bases; unmatched bases: 13. The V gene's germline CDR1 is PRHDT and CDR2 FYEKMQ (reference sequence). The CDR3 length is 19 residues.

V usage is TRBV4-3 and J usage is TRBJ2-1; D unresolved. The CDR3 is 17 residues long. Germline V gene data show CDR1 as LGHNA and CDR2 as YSLEER. The V gene lost 2 bases and the J gene lost 0 bases, with 14 bases spanning the gap. CDR3 protein: CASSQTYSPSSYNEQFF. The CDR3, as DNA: TGCGCCAGCAGCCAAACCTACTCCCCGAGCTCCTACAATGAGCAGTTCTTC.

CDR3 coding DNA: TGTGCCAGCAGCTTTTGGGGCAGGGACGAGCAGTACTTC. Protein: CASSFWGRDEQYF. This rearrangement joins TRBV7-6 to TRBJ2-7; TRBD1 is a possible D gene (5 bases). V lost 3 bases to trimming and J lost 5 bases, with 11 bases between them. The germline V gene has CDR1 SGHVS and CDR2 FNYEAQ. There are 13 residues in the CDR3. The full variable domain, in which reference TRBV7-6 and TRBJ2-7 provide the parts outside the CDR3, is GAGVSQSPRYKVTKRGQDVALRCDPISGHVSLYWYRQALGQGPEFLTYFNYEAQQDKSGLPNDRFSAERPEGSISTLTIQRTEQRDSAMYRCASSFWGRDEQYFGPGTRLTVT.

Note on this clone: Other nucleotide sequences in the sample specify the same CDR3. The genes are TRBV6-6 and TRBJ2-7, with 13 bases fitting TRBD2. Germline lookup yields CDR1 MNHNY and CDR2 SVGAGI (reference sequence). The J segment lost 7 bases and the V segment lost 2 bases, leaving 8 bases of the junction unmatched. This CDR3 has 16 residues. This chain's CDR3 is CASSYPRTSGSGEQYF. DNA for the CDR3: TGTGCCAGCAGTTACCCTCGGACTAGCGGGAGTGGGGAGCAGTACTTC.

The chain is built from TRBV29-1 and TRBJ2-2; no definite D call. Looked up from germline, CDR1 is SQVTM and CDR2 is ANQGSEA. V was clipped by 1 base and J by 5 bases, with 8 bases between them. The CDR3 runs to 13 residues. The CDR3 region has the DNA TGCAGCGTTGAAGTGCAGGCGACCGGGGAGCTGTTTTTT. Its protein is CSVEVQATGELFF.

This rearrangement joins TRBV6-6 to TRBJ2-7, with 7 positions matching TRBD1. Trimming cost V 6 bases and J 2 bases; bases outside gene matches: 4. CDR1 and CDR2 (germline): MNHNY, SVGAGI (reference sequence). The CDR3 is made up of 13 amino acids. The CDR3 nucleotides are TGTGCCAGCAGCGACCAGGGGGCCTACGAGCAGTACTTC. It specifies CASSDQGAYEQYF.

This chain links TRBV6-5 with TRBJ2-3; D is unresolved. CDR1 MNHEY and CDR2 SVGAGI come from the germline V gene. V gave up 6 bases and J gave up 1 base, with 14 bases separating them. The CDR3 covers 15 residues. CDR3 bases: TGTGCCAGCAGGCTTCAAACTCCGGGCACAGATACGCAGTATTTT. Encoded protein: CASRLQTPGTDTQYF.

The chain links TRBV2 to TRBJ2-3; D is ambiguous. Germline CDR1 is SNHLY and CDR2 is FYNNEI. This CDR3 is 15 amino acids long. Trimming stripped 9 bases from V and 0 bases from J, with 16 bases between. The CDR3 sequence is CAREWLYMSTDTQYF. In DNA, the CDR3 is TGTGCCAGGGAGTGGCTTTATATGAGCACAGATACGCAGTATTTT.

This clone has just one count. The CDR3 coding sequence is TGTGCCAGCAGCAGAGTTCAGGGGGTCGGGCAGTACTTC. Protein sequence: CASSRVQGVGQYF. V and J are TRBV5-4 and TRBJ2-5, with TRBD1 matching over 7 bases. In germline, CDR1 is SGHNT, CDR2 YYREEE (reference sequence). The V and J ends lost 4 bases and 11 bases, in that order; junction bases with no gene match: 11. This CDR3 contains 13 residues.

The rearrangement links TRBV6-5 to TRBJ2-7; D is unclear. CDR1 and CDR2 (germline): MNHEY, SVGAGI. The CDR3 spans 16 residues. Trimming left V 2 bases short and J 2 bases short, with 16 bases between. This chain's CDR3 is CASSYKALGQAYEQYF. The CDR3 bases are TGTGCCAGCAGTTACAAGGCCCTAGGTCAAGCCTACGAGCAGTACTTC.

The chain recombines TRBV30 with TRBJ2-7, with D perhaps TRBD2 (5 bases). Per germline, CDR1 GTSNPN and CDR2 SVGIG (reference sequence). Trimming removed 3 bases at V and 0 bases at J, with 9 bases between. This CDR3 region has 13 residues. CDR3 nucleotides: TGTGCCTGGAGCGGGGTTAGCTCCTACGAGCAGTACTTC. It yields the protein CAWSGVSSYEQYF.

This sequence joins TRBV4-2 and TRBJ2-6; D may be TRBD2 (5 bases). The germline V and J ends were trimmed by 1 base and 3 bases, with 7 bases remaining between them. CDR1 and CDR2 from the germline V gene are LGHNA and YNFKEQ. This CDR3 is 15 amino acids long. The DNA of the CDR3 is TGTGCCAGCAGCCAAGCGGGGTATGGGGCCAACGTCCTGACTTTC. This gives the protein CASSQAGYGANVLTF.

The table lists this clone with a count of one. The rearrangement links TRBV28 to TRBJ2-7, with D possibly matching TRBD1 (5 bases). Germline loops: CDR1 MDHEN, CDR2 SYDVKM. The CDR3 runs to 19 residues. Trimming left V 6 bases short and J 0 bases short, with 27 bases between. The CDR3 DNA reads TGTGCCAGCAGCCCACTTCAGAAGATGACAGTTTTGTCCTCCTACGAGCAGTACTTC. Amino acids: CASSPLQKMTVLSSYEQYF.

This chain uses TRBV7-8 with TRBJ2-1; maybe TRBD2 (5 bases). Germline CDR1 and CDR2: SGHVS and FQNEAQ. Trimming removed 5 bases from V and 7 bases from J, with 15 bases in between. The CDR3 sequence is 14 residues long. The CDR3 DNA reads as TGTGCCAGCAGCCCGGAGGACTGGACGAATGAGCAGTTCTTC. Protein sequence: CASSPEDWTNEQFF.

This sequence joins TRBV10-3 and TRBJ2-1, with D maybe TRBD1 (5 bases). Germline CDR1 is ENHRY and CDR2 is SYGVKD. Trimming took 11 bases from V and 8 from J, leaving 19 bases between them. The CDR3 has 13 amino acids. CDR3 residues: CAQGRALWDEQFF. The DNA of the CDR3 is TGTGCCCAGGGCAGGGCCCTTTGGGATGAGCAGTTCTTC.

CDR3 DNA: TGCGCCAGCACACCCCGGGACAGGGGCACAGATACGCAGTATTTT. This gives the protein CASTPRDRGTDTQYF. V and J are TRBV23-1 and TRBJ2-3; 9 nucleotides line up with TRBD1. TRBV23-1 has ORF status, its function being uncertain. The CDR3 has 15 amino acids. J lost 1 base, V lost 7 bases, and 6 bases had no gene match.

The rearrangement uses TRBV10-3 and TRBJ1-2; D is unclear. Germline assignment: CDR1 ENHRY and CDR2 SYGVKD. V lost 0 bases to trimming and J lost 8 bases, with 10 bases between them. CDR3 size: 13 residues. This chain's CDR3 is CAISESSTLGYTF. CDR3 nucleotides: TGTGCCATCAGTGAGTCATCGACATTGGGCTACACCTTC.

The chain has TRBV9 and TRBJ1-4; possibly TRBD1 for D (5 bases). CDR3 length: 15 residues. V lost 0 bases, J lost 4 bases, and 10 bases lay in between. The germline V gene has CDR1 SGDLS and CDR2 YYNGEE. DNA of the CDR3: TGTGCCAGCAGCGTAGACCACAGGTTTAATGAAAAACTGTTTTTT. Amino acids: CASSVDHRFNEKLFF. Full variable domain (rest looked up from reference TRBV9 and TRBJ1-4): DSGVTQTPKHLITATGQRVTLRCSPRSGDLSVYWYQQSLDQGLQFLIQYYNGEERAKGNILERFSAQQFPDLHSELNLSSLELGDSALYFCASSVDHRFNEKLFFGSGTQLSVL.

The rearrangement uses TRBV5-4 and TRBJ2-7, with 7 bases identical to TRBD1. V was clipped by 4 bases and J by 1 base; unmatched bases: 8. Germline-derived CDR1 and CDR2 are SGHNT and YYREEE (reference sequence). The CDR3 extends over 15 amino acids. The CDR3 bases are TGTGCCAGCAGCACCGTGGGACAGCCATCCTACGAGCAGTACTTC. Translated, it gives CASSTVGQPSYEQYF.

V gene TRBV7-9 combines with J gene TRBJ2-1, with D perhaps matching TRBD2 (6 bases). Trimming shortened V by 4 bases and J by 3 bases, and 13 bases separated the two germline ends. Germline values: CDR1 SEHNR, CDR2 FQNEAQ (reference sequence). CDR3 length: 15 amino acids. CDR3 protein: CASSWGEVGYNEQFF. Written as DNA, the CDR3 is TGTGCCAGCAGCTGGGGGGAGGTTGGCTACAATGAGCAGTTCTTC. Combining the CDR3 with reference TRBV7-9 and TRBJ2-1 gives the whole variable domain DTGVSQNPRHKITKRGQNVTFRCDPISEHNRLYWYRQTLGQGPEFLTYFQNEAQLEKSRLLSDRFSAERPKGSFSTLEIQRTEQGDSAMYLCASSWGEVGYNEQFFGPGTRLTVL.

The chain employs TRBV5-4 and TRBJ2-3; D is possibly TRBD1 (5 bases). The length of the CDR3 is 14 residues. The ends were cut back, 3 bases at V and 6 bases at J, with 14 bases in the middle. The germline CDR1 and CDR2 sequences are SGHNT and YYREEE (reference sequence). In DNA, the CDR3 is TGTGCCAGCAGCTCAGGGCTGTCGGCGGATACGCAGTATTTT. Protein sequence: CASSSGLSADTQYF. The full variable domain, rest sourced from reference TRBV5-4 and TRBJ2-3, is ETGVTQSPTHLIKTRGQQVTLRCSSQSGHNTVSWYQQALGQGPQFIFQYYREEENGRGNFPPRFSGLQFPNYSSELNVNALELDDSALYLCASSSGLSADTQYFGPGTRLTVL.

The chain couples TRBV27 to TRBJ2-3; 8 nucleotides agree with TRBD1. The CDR3 is made up of 14 amino acids. The J segment lost 2 bases and the V segment lost 4 bases, leaving 2 bases of the junction unmatched. CDR1 is MNHEY and CDR2 is SMNVEV in the germline V gene (reference sequence). CDR3 sequence reads: CASSWQGATDTQYF. For the CDR3, the DNA is TGTGCCAGCAGTTGGCAGGGGGCCACAGATACGCAGTATTTT.

CDR3 DNA: TGTGCCAGCAGCTTTTTCCTGACTAGCCTCTACAATGAGCAGTTCTTC. This gives the protein CASSFFLTSLYNEQFF. V and J are TRBV5-6 and TRBJ2-1; 7 nucleotides align to TRBD2. The CDR3 is 16 amino acids. Per germline, CDR1 SGHDT and CDR2 YYEEEE. V lost 2 bases, J lost 3 bases, and 8 bases stayed unmatched. The whole variable domain, remainder taken from reference TRBV5-6 and TRBJ2-1, is DAGVTQSPTHLIKTRGQQVTLRCSPKSGHDTVSWYQQALGQGPQFIFQYYEEEERQRGNFPDRFSGHQFPNYSSELNVNALLLGDSALYLCASSFFLTSLYNEQFFGPGTRLTVL.

The chain combines TRBV4-1 with TRBJ2-3, with a possible D match to TRBD2 (6 bases). CDR1 and CDR2 from the germline V gene are MGHRA and YSYEKL. The V end lost 0 bases, the J end lost 5 bases, and 21 bases lay between the germline ends. The CDR3 is 18 residues long. The CDR3 region has the DNA TGCGCCAGCAGCCAAGATTCGGGACTGGCCCGTAGTAGAGATACGCAGTATTTT. Its protein is CASSQDSGLARSRDTQYF.

This clone was observed a few times. V usage is TRBV6-5 and J usage is TRBJ1-2, with 8 bases that match TRBD1. This CDR3 has 13 residues. With 3 bases clipped from V and 7 bases from J, the junction kept 4 bases outside the gene matches. Germline V CDR1 and CDR2: MNHEY, SVGAGI. This CDR3 is CASSYQGARGYTF. In DNA form, the CDR3 reads TGTGCCAGCAGTTATCAGGGGGCGCGTGGCTACACCTTC.